What follows are 24 T cell receptor beta chains derived from one specimen sequenced in a study of cytomegalovirus exposure and HLA in healthy donors. The PCR ran on 60 Vbeta and 13 Jbeta primers. Sequenced by immunoSEQ multiplex PCR; TCRdb stores in-frame clones only, minus some. The repertoire consists of 250,000 to 350,000 clones, with 80% to 90% occurring once and the leading ten covering about 2%. What was sequenced was PBMCs. The receptors were sampled from a young woman in good health and CMV-seronegative.

J is TRBJ1-2 and V is TRBV29-1; a weak D match, TRBD1 (6 bases). The CDR3 consists of 14 residues. Between the trimmed V and J ends, which lost 3 bases and 4 bases, there was a span of 15 bases. Germline loops: CDR1 SQVTM, CDR2 ANQGSEA. The CDR3 loop reads CSVEEAGEGYGYTF. The CDR3 nucleotides are TGCAGCGTTGAGGAGGCAGGGGAGGGCTATGGCTACACCTTC.

The chain recombines TRBV7-8 with TRBJ1-2, with 7 bases matching TRBD1. CDR1 is SGHVS and CDR2 is FQNEAQ in the germline V gene. This CDR3 contains 14 residues. V lost 4 bases to trimming and J lost 4 bases; unmatched junction nucleotides: 6. The CDR3 DNA is TGTGCCAGCAGCTCAACAGGGGCGCTCTATGGCTACACCTTC. This codes for CASSSTGALYGYTF.

V and J are TRBV15 and TRBJ1-1; a weak D match, TRBD1 (6 bases). Germline V gene data show CDR1 as LNHNV and CDR2 as YYDKDF (reference sequence). The CDR3 consists of 10 residues. The germline V and J ends were trimmed by 9 bases and 4 bases, with 6 bases remaining between them. The CDR3 DNA reads TGTGCCACAGGGGGCACTGAAGCTTTCTTT. This translates into CATGGTEAFF. Combining the CDR3 with reference TRBV15 and TRBJ1-1 gives the whole variable domain DAMVIQNPRYQVTQFGKPVTLSCSQTLNHNVMYWYQQKSSQAPKLLFHYYDKDFNNEADTPDNFQSRRPNTSFCFLDIRSPGLGDTAMYLCATGGTEAFFGQGTRLTVV.

The chain links TRBV5-4 to TRBJ1-2; D might be TRBD1 (6 bases). The CDR3 contains 14 residues. Germline V gene data show CDR1 as SGHNT and CDR2 as YYREEE (reference sequence). V lost 7 bases to trimming and J lost 2 bases, with 15 bases between them. Here the CDR3 DNA reads TGTGCCAGCGCACCGGGACAACTAAACTATGGCTACACCTTC. This encodes CASAPGQLNYGYTF.

The genes are TRBV27 and TRBJ2-1, with 11 bases fitting TRBD2. Trimming at V came to 5 bases and at J to 4 bases, leaving 7 bases not matched to a gene. CDR1 and CDR2 from the germline V gene are MNHEY and SMNVEV (reference sequence). The CDR3 has 16 residues. The CDR3 DNA follows: TGTGCCAGCAGTCGAGTCTCTAGCGGGGGGTACAATGAGCAGTTCTTC. Amino acids: CASSRVSSGGYNEQFF.

In the case of this clone: Other DNA sequences in this sample translate to the same CDR3. The chain couples TRBV9 to TRBJ2-3; D possibly corresponds to TRBD2 (6 bases). Germline-derived CDR1 and CDR2 are SGDLS and YYNGEE. This CDR3 has 13 amino acids. The ends were cut back, 0 bases at V and 5 bases at J, with 7 bases in the middle. The CDR3 here is CASSVDGGDTQYF. As DNA, the CDR3 is TGTGCCAGCAGCGTAGACGGGGGAGATACGCAGTATTTT.

This rearrangement joins TRBV12-5 to TRBJ1-1; 8 positions agree with TRBD1. J lost 0 bases, V lost 2 bases, and 5 bases had no gene match. The V gene's germline CDR1 is LGHNT and CDR2 FRNRAP. This CDR3 contains 16 residues. The CDR3 reads CASGLRGTGMNTEAFF. CDR3 in DNA: TGTGCTAGTGGTTTGAGGGGGACAGGCATGAACACTGAAGCTTTCTTT.

The chain has TRBV6-5 and TRBJ2-7; D is uncertain. This CDR3 contains 14 residues. Germline values: CDR1 MNHEY, CDR2 SVGAGI. Trimming stripped 5 bases from V and 2 bases from J, with 13 bases between. The CDR3 loop is CASSLYFSPYEQYF. For the CDR3, the DNA is TGTGCCAGCAGTCTCTACTTCTCACCCTACGAGCAGTACTTC.

The chain carries TRBV11-2 and TRBJ2-7; D is perhaps TRBD1 (6 bases). The CDR3 extends over 13 amino acids. The V and J ends lost 4 bases and 0 bases respectively, with 7 bases between them. Germline loops: CDR1 SGHAT, CDR2 FQNNGV. This CDR3 reads CASSWDTSYEQYF. The CDR3 DNA follows: TGTGCCAGCAGCTGGGACACCTCCTACGAGCAGTACTTC.

V and J are TRBV11-3 and TRBJ2-7, with D perhaps matching TRBD2 (5 bases). From germline, CDR1 is SGHNT and CDR2 YENEEA. The CDR3 totals 12 residues. V was shortened by 1 base and J by 7 bases, with 8 bases between the two germline ends. Here the CDR3 reads CASSLVPGEQYF. The CDR3 DNA is TGTGCCAGCAGCTTAGTTCCGGGAGAGCAGTACTTC. The full variable domain, in which reference TRBV11-3 and TRBJ2-7 provide the parts outside the CDR3, is EAGVVQSPRYKIIEKKQPVAFWCNPISGHNTLYWYLQNLGQGPELLIRYENEEAVDDSQLPKDRFSAERLKGVDSTLKIQPAELGDSAVYLCASSLVPGEQYFGPGTRLTVT.

The chain has TRBV9 and TRBJ2-5; 11 nucleotides match TRBD2. Trimming cost V 1 base and J 5 bases; bases outside gene matches: 31. The germline CDR1 and CDR2 sequences are SGDLS and YYNGEE. CDR3 length equals 24 residues. CDR3 DNA: TGTGCCAGCAGCGTAAGTGCCGTAGTCTTAGCGGGGGGGCGTCATGCGCTATTGGTGGAGACCCAGTACTTC. Translating it yields CASSVSAVVLAGGRHALLVETQYF.

Remarks on this clone: Other DNA sequences in the sample encode the same CDR3. The V call is TRBV6-9, the J call TRBJ1-3; 7 bases are shared with TRBD1. V shed 6 bases and J 0 bases; nucleotides not matched to a gene: 14. Germline V CDR1 and CDR2: MNHGY, SVAAGI. The CDR3 loop spans 18 amino acids. CDR3 residues: CASSRTGVDRSSGNTIYF. The CDR3 coding sequence is TGTGCCAGCAGCCGGACGGGGGTGGACAGGAGCTCTGGAAACACCATATATTTT.

The chain links TRBV7-8 to TRBJ2-3; 7 bases match TRBD2. CDR1 SGHVS and CDR2 FQNEAQ come from the germline V gene. Germline trimming cut 2 bases from V and 0 bases from J; bases unmatched to any gene: 8. The CDR3 consists of 17 residues. CDR3: CASSLTPSGPSTDTQYF. As DNA, the CDR3 is TGTGCCAGCAGCTTAACCCCTAGCGGTCCTAGCACAGATACGCAGTATTTT. Combining the CDR3 with reference TRBV7-8 and TRBJ2-3 gives the whole variable domain GAGVSQSPRYKVAKRGQDVALRCDPISGHVSLFWYQQALGQGPEFLTYFQNEAQLDKSGLPSDRFFAERPEGSVSTLKIQRTQQEDSAVYLCASSLTPSGPSTDTQYFGPGTRLTVL.

The chain has TRBV11-2 and TRBJ2-7; D ambiguous. Trimming took 3 bases from V and 2 from J, leaving 8 bases between them. Germline V CDR1 and CDR2: SGHAT, FQNNGV. The CDR3 has 13 residues. In DNA form, the CDR3 reads TGTGCCAGCAGCTTTCAAACAGCCTACGAGCAGTACTTC. Its translation: CASSFQTAYEQYF.

V is TRBV4-1 and J is TRBJ2-7; D uncertain. CDR3 length: 16 amino acids. V shed 1 base and J shed 9 bases, with 22 bases lying between them. CDR1 is MGHRA and CDR2 is YSYEKL in the germline V gene. The CDR3 here is CASSQVVLGSSLVQYF. CDR3 nucleotides: TGCGCCAGCAGCCAAGTAGTCCTGGGCAGTTCGTTAGTGCAGTACTTC.

The V and J genes are TRBV19 and TRBJ1-2, with 9 nucleotides matching TRBD1. Trimming removed 7 bases from V and 2 bases from J; junction bases left unmatched: 8. Germline-derived CDR1 and CDR2 are LNHDA and SQIVND (reference sequence). The CDR3 has 15 amino acids. This CDR3 reads CASTPGTGLNYGYTF. The CDR3 nucleotides read TGTGCCAGTACCCCAGGGACAGGGTTGAACTATGGCTACACCTTC.

J is TRBJ2-3 and V is TRBV10-3, with D unresolved. The germline V gene encodes CDR1 ENHRY and CDR2 SYGVKD. The CDR3 is made up of 19 amino acids. V was trimmed by 4 bases and J by 0 bases, leaving 23 bases between them. The CDR3 sequence is CAISGPFSGPLSSTDTQYF. The DNA of the CDR3 is TGTGCCATCAGTGGCCCCTTTTCTGGCCCTCTTTCTAGCACAGATACGCAGTATTTT.

This rearrangement joins TRBV19 to TRBJ1-4; 7 bases agree with TRBD1. V was pared by 7 bases and J by 4 bases, with 6 bases of the junction left unmatched. CDR1 is LNHDA and CDR2 is SQIVND in the germline V gene (reference sequence). The CDR3 is 14 amino acids. As DNA, the CDR3 is TGTGCCAGTATGGGACAGCCGTATAATGAAAAACTGTTTTTT. As protein: CASMGQPYNEKLFF.

The chain has TRBV2 and TRBJ2-7, with 8 positions matching TRBD2. V shed 6 bases, J shed 2 bases, and the junction held 3 bases outside the gene matches. The CDR3 length is 13 residues. Germline-derived CDR1 and CDR2 are SNHLY and FYNNEI. This chain's CDR3 is CASRGGGTYEQYF. The CDR3 DNA sequence: TGTGCCAGCAGGGGCGGGGGGACCTACGAGCAGTACTTC.

This chain joins TRBV6-1 and TRBJ2-7, with TRBD1 matching over 7 bases. The CDR3 sequence is 14 residues long. Germline CDR1 is MNHNS and CDR2 is SASEGT. J was trimmed by 3 bases and V by 4 bases; bases with no gene match: 6. CDR3 DNA: TGTGCCAGCAGTGTGGGACAGTCTAACTACGAGCAGTACTTC. Translated, it gives CASSVGQSNYEQYF.

The rearrangement joins TRBV10-2 to TRBJ1-1; no definite D call. The V gene lost 2 bases and the J gene lost 3 bases, with 7 bases spanning the gap. In germline, CDR1 is WSHSY, CDR2 SAAADI. This CDR3 has 13 residues. CDR3 amino acids: CASSEGPDTEAFF. The CDR3, as DNA: TGCGCCAGCAGTGAGGGCCCTGACACTGAAGCTTTCTTT.

This clone turned up a few times. J is TRBJ1-6 and V is TRBV5-8; a weak D match, TRBD1 (5 bases). Trimming left V 2 bases short and J 10 bases short, with 13 bases between. The CDR3 length is 14 residues. From germline, CDR1 is SGHTS and CDR2 YDEGEE. For the CDR3, the DNA is TGTGCCAGCAGCTTTCAGGAGGGGAGGTCACCCCTCCACTTT. Protein: CASSFQEGRSPLHF.

In this sample, this clone turned up a few times. The same CDR3 can be traced to other DNA sequences in this sample. The V and J genes are TRBV5-4 and TRBJ2-5, with D maybe TRBD2 (5 bases). CDR3 length: 13 residues. Germline V gene sequence: CDR1 SGHNT, CDR2 YYREEE (reference sequence). V dropped 0 bases and J dropped 4 bases, with 7 bases sitting between them. The CDR3 nucleotides are TGTGCCAGCAGCTTGGGTCGGGGAGAGACCCAGTACTTC. This encodes CASSLGRGETQYF.

This chain joins TRBV30 and TRBJ1-2; TRBD1 aligns across 9 bases. The CDR3 sequence is 14 residues long. Trimming took 5 bases from V and 3 from J; bases not matched to a gene: 7. CDR1 is GTSNPN, CDR2 SVGIG, per germline (reference sequence). The CDR3 nucleotides are TGTGCCTGGTCACTGGACAGGGGACACTATGGCTACACCTTC. Its translation is CAWSLDRGHYGYTF.